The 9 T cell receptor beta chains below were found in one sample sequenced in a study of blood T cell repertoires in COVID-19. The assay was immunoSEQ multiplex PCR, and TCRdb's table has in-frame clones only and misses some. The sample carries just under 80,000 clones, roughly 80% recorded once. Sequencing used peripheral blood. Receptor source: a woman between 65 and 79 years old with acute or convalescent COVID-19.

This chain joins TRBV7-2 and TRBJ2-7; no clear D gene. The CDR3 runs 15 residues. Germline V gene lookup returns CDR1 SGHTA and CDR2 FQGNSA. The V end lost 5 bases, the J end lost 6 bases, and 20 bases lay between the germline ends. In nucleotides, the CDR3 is TGTGCCAGCAGCCTGCAAACGGCCAGAACGGGCGAGCAGTACTTC. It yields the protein CASSLQTARTGEQYF. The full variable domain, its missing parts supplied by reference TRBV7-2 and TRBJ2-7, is GAGVSQSPSNKVTEKGKDVELRCDPISGHTALYWYRQSLGQGLEFLIYFQGNSAPDKSGLPSDRFSAERTGGSVSTLTIQRTQQEDSAVYLCASSLQTARTGEQYFGPGTRLTVT.

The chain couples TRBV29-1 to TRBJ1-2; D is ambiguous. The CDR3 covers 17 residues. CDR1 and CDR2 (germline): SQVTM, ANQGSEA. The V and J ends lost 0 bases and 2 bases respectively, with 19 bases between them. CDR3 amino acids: CSVEDRYREQYNYGYTF. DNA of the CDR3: TGCAGCGTTGAAGATCGGTACCGGGAGCAGTACAACTATGGCTACACCTTC.

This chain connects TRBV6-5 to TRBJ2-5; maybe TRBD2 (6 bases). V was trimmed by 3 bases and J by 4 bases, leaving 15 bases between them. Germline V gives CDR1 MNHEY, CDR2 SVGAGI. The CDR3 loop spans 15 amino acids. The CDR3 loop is CASSYLSGRGETQYF. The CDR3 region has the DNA TGTGCCAGCAGTTATCTGTCCGGGCGGGGAGAGACCCAGTACTTC.

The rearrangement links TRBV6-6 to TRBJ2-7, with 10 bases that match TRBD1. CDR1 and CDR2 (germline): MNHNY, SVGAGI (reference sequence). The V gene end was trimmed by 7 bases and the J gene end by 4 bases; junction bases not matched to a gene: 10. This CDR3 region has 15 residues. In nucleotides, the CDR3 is TGTGCCAGCATCGAAAGGACAGGGGGGGTATACGAGCAGTACTTC. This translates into CASIERTGGVYEQYF.

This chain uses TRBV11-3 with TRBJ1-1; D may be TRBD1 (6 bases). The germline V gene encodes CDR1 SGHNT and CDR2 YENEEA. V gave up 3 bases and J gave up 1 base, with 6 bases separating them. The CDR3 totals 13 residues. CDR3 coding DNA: TGTGCCAGCAGCTTGGACAGGAACACTGAAGCTTTCTTT. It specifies CASSLDRNTEAFF.

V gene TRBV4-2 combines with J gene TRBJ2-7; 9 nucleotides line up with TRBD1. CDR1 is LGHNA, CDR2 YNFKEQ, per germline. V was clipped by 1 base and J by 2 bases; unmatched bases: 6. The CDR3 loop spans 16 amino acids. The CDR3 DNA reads TGTGCCAGCAGCCAAGGTGTGACAGGGGGTACCTACGAGCAGTACTTC. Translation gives CASSQGVTGGTYEQYF.

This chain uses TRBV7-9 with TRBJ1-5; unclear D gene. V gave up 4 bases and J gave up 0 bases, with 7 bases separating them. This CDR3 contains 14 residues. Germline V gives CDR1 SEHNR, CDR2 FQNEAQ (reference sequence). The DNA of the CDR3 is TGTGCCAGCAGCTCGACACTTAGCAATCAGCCCCAGCATTTT. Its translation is CASSSTLSNQPQHF.

In nucleotides, the CDR3 is TGTGCCAGCAGTGAAGACGGGTCCCTAGCCAAAAACATTCAGTACTTC. Encoded protein: CASSEDGSLAKNIQYF. The chain couples TRBV2 to TRBJ2-4; unclear D gene. V was cut by 1 base and J by 0 bases, with 10 bases left in between. Per germline, CDR1 SNHLY and CDR2 FYNNEI. The CDR3 loop spans 16 amino acids.

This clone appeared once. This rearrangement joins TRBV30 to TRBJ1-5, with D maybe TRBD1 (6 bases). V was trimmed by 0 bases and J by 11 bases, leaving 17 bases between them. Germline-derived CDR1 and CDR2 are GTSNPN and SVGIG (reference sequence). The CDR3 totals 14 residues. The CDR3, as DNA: TGTGCCTGGAGTGTAGGGGGGGCCCGTGTGGCCCAGCATTTT. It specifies CAWSVGGARVAQHF.